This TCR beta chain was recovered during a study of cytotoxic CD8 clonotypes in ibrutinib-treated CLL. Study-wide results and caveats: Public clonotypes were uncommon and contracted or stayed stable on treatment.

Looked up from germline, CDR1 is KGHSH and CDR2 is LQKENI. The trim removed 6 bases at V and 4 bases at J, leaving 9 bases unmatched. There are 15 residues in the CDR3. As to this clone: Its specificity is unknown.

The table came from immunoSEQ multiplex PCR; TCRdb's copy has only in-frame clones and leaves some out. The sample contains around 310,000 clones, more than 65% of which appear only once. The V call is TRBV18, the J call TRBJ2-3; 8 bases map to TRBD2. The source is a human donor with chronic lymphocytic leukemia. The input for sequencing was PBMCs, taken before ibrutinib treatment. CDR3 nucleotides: TGTGCCAGCTCGAATCCGGGACTAGAGTCAGATACGCAGTATTTT. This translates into CASSNPGLESDTQYF.